This TCR beta chain came from a study of cytomegalovirus exposure and HLA in healthy donors. Study summary: HLA-typed donors were the source of some 85 million unique TCRs, which an early data release held. Study conclusions and caveats: Cytomegalovirus status was reportedly diagnosed by the classifier with high sensitivity and specificity. Later examination showed HLA-associated TCR beta chains had greater clonal expansion than equally common others. Earlier analysis looked at TCR beta V segments, and most were productive about 90% or about 30% of the time.

This CDR3 is 12 amino acids long. The germline gives CDR1 SGHVS, CDR2 FQNEAQ. With 1 base removed from V and 13 bases from J, the gap between germline ends came to 8 bases. With regard to this clone: No antigen is known for it.

60 Vbeta and 13 Jbeta primers were used in PCR. The protocol was immunoSEQ multiplex PCR, while the TCRdb copy is restricted to in-frame clones and leaves out a portion. With 96,000 or so clones in the sample, the ten largest clones hold 5.5%. Sequencing input: PBMCs. The gene calls are TRBV7-8 and TRBJ2-6; no reliable D call. This receptor was identified in a girl between 5 and 17 years old in good health and CMV-seropositive. The chain's CDR3 is CASSLGHPVLTF. CDR3 sequence (DNA): TGTGCCAGCAGCTTAGGACACCCGGTCCTGACTTTC.